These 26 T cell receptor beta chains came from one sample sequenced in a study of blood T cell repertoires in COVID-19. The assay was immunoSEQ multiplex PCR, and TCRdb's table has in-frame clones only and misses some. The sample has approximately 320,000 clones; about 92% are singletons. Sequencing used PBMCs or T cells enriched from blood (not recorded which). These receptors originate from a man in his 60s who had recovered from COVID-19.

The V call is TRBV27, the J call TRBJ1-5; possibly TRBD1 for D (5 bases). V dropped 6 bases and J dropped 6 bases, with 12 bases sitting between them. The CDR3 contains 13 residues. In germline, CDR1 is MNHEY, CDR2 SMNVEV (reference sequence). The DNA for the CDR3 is TGTGCCAGCAGGAAGACTCAGGGTCAGCCCCAGCATTTT. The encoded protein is CASRKTQGQPQHF.

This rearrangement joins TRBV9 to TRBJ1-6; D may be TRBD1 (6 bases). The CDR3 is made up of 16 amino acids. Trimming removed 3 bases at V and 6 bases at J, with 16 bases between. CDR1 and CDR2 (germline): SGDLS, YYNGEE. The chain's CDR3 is CASSATGGSRNSPLHF. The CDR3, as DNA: TGTGCCAGCAGCGCGACAGGCGGATCTCGTAATTCACCCCTCCACTTT.

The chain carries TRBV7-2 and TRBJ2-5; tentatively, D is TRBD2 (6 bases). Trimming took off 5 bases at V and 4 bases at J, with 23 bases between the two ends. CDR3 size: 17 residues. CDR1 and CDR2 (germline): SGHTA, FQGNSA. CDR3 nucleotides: TGTGCCAGCAGCGCCTCAACCCCCACTAGCACTCCAGAGACCCAGTACTTC. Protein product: CASSASTPTSTPETQYF.

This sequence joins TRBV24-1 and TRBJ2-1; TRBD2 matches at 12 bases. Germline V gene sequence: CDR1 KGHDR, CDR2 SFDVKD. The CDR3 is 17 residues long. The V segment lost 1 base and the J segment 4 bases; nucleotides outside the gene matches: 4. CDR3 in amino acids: CATSDLWTSGKYNEQFF. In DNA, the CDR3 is TGTGCCACCAGTGATTTATGGACTAGCGGGAAATACAATGAGCAGTTCTTC.

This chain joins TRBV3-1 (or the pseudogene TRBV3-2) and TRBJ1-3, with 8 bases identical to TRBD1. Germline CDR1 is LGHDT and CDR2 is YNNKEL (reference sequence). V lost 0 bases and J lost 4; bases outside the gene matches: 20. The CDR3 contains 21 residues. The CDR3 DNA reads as TGTGCCAGCAGCCAAGAAGCGTGGGACAGGCCATCATCCTGGGGAGGAAACACCATATATTTT. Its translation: CASSQEAWDRPSSWGGNTIYF.

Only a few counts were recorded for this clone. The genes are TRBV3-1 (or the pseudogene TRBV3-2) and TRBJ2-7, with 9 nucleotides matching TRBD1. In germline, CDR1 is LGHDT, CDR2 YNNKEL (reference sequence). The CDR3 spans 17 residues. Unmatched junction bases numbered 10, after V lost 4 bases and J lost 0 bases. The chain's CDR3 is CASSPRNGQGPSYEQYF. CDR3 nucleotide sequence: TGTGCCAGCAGCCCTAGAAATGGACAGGGGCCCTCCTACGAGCAGTACTTC.

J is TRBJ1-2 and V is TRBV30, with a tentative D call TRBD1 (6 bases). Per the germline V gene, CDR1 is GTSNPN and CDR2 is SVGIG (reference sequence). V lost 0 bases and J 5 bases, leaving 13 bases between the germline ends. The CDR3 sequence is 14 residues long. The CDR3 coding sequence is TGTGCCTGGAGTGTAACAGGGAGACGGTATGGCTACACCTTC. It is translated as CAWSVTGRRYGYTF.

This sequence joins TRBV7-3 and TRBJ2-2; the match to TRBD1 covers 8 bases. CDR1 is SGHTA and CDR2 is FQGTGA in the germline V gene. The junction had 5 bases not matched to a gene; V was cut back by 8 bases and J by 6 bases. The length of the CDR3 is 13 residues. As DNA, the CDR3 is TGTGCCAGCGGGCAGGGGGCTCCCGGGGAGCTGTTTTTT. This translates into CASGQGAPGELFF. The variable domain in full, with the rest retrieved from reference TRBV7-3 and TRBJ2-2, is GAGVSQTPSNKVTEKGKYVELRCDPISGHTALYWYRQSLGQGPEFLIYFQGTGAADDSGLPNDRFFAVRPEGSVSTLKIQRTERGDSAVYLCASGQGAPGELFFGEGSRLTVL.

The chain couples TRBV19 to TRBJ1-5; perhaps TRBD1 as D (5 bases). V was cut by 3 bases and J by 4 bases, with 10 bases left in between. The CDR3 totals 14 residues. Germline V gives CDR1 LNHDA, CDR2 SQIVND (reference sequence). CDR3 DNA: TGTGCCAGTAGTATCGGACAATTTAATCAGCCCCAGCATTTT. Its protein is CASSIGQFNQPQHF.

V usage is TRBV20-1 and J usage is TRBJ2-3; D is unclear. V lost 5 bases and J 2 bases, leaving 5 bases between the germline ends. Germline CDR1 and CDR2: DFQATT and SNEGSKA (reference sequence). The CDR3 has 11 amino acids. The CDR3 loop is CSAYSTDTQYF. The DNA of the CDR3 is TGCAGTGCTTATTCCACAGATACGCAGTATTTT.

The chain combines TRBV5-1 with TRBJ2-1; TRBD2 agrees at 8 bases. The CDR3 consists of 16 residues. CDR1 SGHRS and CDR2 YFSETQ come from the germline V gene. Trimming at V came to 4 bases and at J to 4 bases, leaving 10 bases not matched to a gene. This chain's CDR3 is CASSRLAGAGYNEQFF. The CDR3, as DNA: TGCGCCAGCAGCCGGCTAGCGGGTGCGGGTTACAATGAGCAGTTCTTC.

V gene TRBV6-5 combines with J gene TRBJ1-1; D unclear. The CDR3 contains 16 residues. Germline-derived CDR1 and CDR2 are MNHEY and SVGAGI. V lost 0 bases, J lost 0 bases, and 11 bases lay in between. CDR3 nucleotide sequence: TGTGCCAGCAGTTACTCGGGCGGAGGTATGAACACTGAAGCTTTCTTT. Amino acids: CASSYSGGGMNTEAFF.

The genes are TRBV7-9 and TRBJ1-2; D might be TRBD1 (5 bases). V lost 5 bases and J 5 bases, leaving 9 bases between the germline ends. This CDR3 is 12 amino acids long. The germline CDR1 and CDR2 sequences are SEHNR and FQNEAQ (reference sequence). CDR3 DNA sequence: TGTGCCAGCAGCGCTCAGGGTTATGGCTACACCTTC. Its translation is CASSAQGYGYTF.

CDR3 sequence: CASSPGGGSTEAFF. CDR3 in DNA: TGCGCCAGCAGCCCCGGTGGGGGGAGCACTGAAGCTTTCTTT. The gene calls are TRBV5-1 and TRBJ1-1, with D possibly being TRBD1 (5 bases). V gave up 4 bases and J gave up 4 bases, with 14 bases separating them. The germline gives CDR1 SGHRS, CDR2 YFSETQ. The CDR3 consists of 14 residues. Filled out from reference TRBV5-1 and TRBJ1-1, the complete variable domain reads KAGVTQTPRYLIKTRGQQVTLSCSPISGHRSVSWYQQTPGQGLQFLFEYFSETQRNKGNFPGRFSGRQFSNSRSEMNVSTLELGDSALYLCASSPGGGSTEAFFGQGTRLTVV.

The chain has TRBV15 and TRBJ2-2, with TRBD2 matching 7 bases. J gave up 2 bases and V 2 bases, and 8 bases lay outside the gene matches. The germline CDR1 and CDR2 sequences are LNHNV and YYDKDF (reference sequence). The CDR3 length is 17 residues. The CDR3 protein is CATSRNLAGVNTGELFF. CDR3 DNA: TGTGCCACCAGCAGAAACCTGGCGGGGGTTAACACCGGGGAGCTGTTTTTT. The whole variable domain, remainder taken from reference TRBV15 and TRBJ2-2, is DAMVIQNPRYQVTQFGKPVTLSCSQTLNHNVMYWYQQKSSQAPKLLFHYYDKDFNNEADTPDNFQSRRPNTSFCFLDIRSPGLGDTAMYLCATSRNLAGVNTGELFFGEGSRLTVL.

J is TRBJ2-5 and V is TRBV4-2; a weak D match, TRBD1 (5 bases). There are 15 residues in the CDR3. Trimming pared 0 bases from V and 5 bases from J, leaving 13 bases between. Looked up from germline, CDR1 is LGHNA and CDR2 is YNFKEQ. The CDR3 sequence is CASSQEPVAGETQYF. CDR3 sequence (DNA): TGTGCCAGCAGCCAAGAGCCTGTGGCAGGGGAGACCCAGTACTTC.

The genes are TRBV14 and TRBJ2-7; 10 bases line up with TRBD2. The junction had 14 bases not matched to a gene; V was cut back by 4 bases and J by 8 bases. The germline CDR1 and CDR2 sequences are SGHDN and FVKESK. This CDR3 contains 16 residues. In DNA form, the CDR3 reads TGTGCCAGCAGCCTCATGGGGGCTAGCGGGGGTACGAAGCAGTACTTC. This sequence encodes CASSLMGASGGTKQYF.

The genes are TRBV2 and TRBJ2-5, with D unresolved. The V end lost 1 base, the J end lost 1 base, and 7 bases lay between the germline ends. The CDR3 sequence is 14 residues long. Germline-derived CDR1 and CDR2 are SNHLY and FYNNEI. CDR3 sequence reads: CASSEVTPQETQYF. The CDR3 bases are TGTGCCAGCAGTGAAGTCACTCCCCAAGAGACCCAGTACTTC.

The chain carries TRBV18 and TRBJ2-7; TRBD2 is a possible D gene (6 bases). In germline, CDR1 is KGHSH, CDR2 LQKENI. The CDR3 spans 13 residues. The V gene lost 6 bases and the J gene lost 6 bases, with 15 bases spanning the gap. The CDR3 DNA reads TGTGCCAGCTCCTATGGGGGGTGGCGCGAGCAGTACTTC. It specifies CASSYGGWREQYF.

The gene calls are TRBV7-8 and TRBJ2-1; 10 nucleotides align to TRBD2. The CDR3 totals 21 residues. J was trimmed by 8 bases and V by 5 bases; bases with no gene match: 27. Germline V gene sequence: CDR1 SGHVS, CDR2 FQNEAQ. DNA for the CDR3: TGTGCCAGCAGCACCCGCACCCGATACGCTCTAGCGGGAGTCAAGGAGGATGAGCAGTTCTTC. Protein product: CASSTRTRYALAGVKEDEQFF.

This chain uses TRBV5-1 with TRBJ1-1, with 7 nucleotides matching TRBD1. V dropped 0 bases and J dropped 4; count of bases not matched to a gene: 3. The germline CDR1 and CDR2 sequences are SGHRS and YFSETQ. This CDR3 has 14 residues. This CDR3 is CASSLEGAGTEAFF. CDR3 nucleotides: TGCGCCAGCAGCTTGGAGGGGGCGGGCACTGAAGCTTTCTTT.

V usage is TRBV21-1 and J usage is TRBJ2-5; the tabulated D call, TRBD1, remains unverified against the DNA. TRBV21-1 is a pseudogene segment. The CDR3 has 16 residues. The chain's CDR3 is CASSKGPRGFQETQYF. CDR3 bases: TGTGCCAGCAGCAAGGGTCCTAGGGGCTTCCAAGAGACCCAGTACTTC.

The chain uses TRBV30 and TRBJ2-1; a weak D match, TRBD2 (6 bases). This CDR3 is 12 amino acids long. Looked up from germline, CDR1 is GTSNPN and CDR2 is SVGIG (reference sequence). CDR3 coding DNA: TGTGCAAAGGACTACTCCTACAATGAGCAGTTCTTC. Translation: CAKDYSYNEQFF.

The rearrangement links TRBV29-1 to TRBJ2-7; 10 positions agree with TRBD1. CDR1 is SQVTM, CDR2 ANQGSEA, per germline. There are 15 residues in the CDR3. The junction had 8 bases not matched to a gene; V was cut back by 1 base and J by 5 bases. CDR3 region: CSVEVVGQGRNEQYF. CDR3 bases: TGCAGCGTTGAAGTCGTGGGACAGGGGCGGAACGAGCAGTACTTC.

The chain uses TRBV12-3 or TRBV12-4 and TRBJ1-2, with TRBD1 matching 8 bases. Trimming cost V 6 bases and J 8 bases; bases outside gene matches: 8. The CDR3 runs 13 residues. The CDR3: CASSLRGTGGYTF. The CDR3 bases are TGTGCCAGCAGCCTCCGGGGGACAGGAGGCTACACCTTC.

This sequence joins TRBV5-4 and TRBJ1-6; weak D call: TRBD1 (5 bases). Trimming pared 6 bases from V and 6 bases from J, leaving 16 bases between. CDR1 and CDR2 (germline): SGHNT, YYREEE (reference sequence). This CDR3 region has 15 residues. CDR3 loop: CASNVGGRANSPLHF. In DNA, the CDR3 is TGTGCCAGCAACGTGGGGGGGAGGGCTAATTCACCCCTCCACTTT.